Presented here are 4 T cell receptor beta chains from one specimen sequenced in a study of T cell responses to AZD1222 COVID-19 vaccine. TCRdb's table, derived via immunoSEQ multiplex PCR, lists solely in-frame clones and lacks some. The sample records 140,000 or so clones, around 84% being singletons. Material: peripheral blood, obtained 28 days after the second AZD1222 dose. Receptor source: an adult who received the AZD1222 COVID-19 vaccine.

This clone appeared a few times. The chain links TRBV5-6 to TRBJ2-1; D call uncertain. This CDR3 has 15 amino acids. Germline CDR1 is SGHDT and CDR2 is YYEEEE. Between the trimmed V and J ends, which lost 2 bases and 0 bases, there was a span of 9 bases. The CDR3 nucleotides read TGTGCCAGCAGCTTAGGCGGTAGCTCCTACAATGAGCAGTTCTTC. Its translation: CASSLGGSSYNEQFF.

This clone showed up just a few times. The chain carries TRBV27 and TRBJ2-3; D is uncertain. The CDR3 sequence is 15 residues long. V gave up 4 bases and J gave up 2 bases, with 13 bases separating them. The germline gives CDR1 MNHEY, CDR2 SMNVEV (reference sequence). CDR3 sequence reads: CASSWTTITTDTQYF. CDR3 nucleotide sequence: TGTGCCAGCAGTTGGACCACCATTACCACAGATACGCAGTATTTT.

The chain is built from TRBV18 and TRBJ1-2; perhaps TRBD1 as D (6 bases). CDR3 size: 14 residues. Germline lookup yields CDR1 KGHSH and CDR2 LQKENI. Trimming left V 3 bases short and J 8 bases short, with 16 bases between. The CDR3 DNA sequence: TGTGCCAGCTCACCGGGGCAGGGGAGTTGGGGCTACACCTTC. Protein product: CASSPGQGSWGYTF.

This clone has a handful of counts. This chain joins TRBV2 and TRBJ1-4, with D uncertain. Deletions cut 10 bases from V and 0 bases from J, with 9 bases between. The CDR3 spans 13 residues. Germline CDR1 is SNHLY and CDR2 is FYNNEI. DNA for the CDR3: TGTGCCAACCGAGACGCAACTAATGAAAAACTGTTTTTT. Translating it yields CANRDATNEKLFF.